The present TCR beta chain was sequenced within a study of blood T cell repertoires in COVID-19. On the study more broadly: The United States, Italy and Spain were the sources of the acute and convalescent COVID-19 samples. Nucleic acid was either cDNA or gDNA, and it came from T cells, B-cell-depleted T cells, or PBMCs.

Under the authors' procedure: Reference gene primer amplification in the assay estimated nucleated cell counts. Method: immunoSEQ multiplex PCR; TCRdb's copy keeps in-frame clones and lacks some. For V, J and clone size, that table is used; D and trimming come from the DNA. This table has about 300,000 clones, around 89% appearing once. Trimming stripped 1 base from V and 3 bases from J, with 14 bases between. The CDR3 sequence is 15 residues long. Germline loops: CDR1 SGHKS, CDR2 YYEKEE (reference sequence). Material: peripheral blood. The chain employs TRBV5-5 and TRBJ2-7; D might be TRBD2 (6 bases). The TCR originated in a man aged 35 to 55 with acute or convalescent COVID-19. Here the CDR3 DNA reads TGTGCCAGCAGCTTGAGCTTGGGGACTCACTACGAGCAGTACTTC. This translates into CASSLSLGTHYEQYF.